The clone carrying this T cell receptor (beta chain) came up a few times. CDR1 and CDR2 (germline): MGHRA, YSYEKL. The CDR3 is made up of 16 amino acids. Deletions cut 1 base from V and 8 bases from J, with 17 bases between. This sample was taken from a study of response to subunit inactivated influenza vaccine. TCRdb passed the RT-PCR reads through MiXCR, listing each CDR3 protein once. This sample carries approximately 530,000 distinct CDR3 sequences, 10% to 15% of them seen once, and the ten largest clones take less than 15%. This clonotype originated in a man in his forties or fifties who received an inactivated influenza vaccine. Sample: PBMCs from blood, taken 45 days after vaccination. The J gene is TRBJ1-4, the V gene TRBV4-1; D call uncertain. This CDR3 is CASSQVVRVRGEKLFF. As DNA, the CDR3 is TGCGCCAGCAGCCAAGTGGTAAGAGTGAGAGGCGAAAAACTGTTTTTT.